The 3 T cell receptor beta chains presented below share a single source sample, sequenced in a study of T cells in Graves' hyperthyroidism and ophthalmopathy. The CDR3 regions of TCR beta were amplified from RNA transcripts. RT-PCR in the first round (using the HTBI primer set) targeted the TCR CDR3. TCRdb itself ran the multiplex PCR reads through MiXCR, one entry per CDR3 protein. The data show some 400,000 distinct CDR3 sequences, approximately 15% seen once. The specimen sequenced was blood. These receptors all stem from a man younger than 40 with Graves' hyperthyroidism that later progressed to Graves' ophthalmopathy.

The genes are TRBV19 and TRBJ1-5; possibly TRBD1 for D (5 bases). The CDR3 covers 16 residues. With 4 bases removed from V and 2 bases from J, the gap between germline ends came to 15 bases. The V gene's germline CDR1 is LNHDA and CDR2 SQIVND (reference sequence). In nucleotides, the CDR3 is TGTGCCAGTAGTAGGGGGGATCAGGAACGCAATCAGCCCCAGCATTTT. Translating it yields CASSRGDQERNQPQHF.

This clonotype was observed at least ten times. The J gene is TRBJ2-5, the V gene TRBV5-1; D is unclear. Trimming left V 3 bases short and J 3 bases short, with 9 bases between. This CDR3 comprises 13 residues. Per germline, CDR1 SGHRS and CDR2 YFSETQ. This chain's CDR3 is CASSSQTEETQYF. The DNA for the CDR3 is TGCGCCAGCAGCTCACAAACTGAAGAGACCCAGTACTTC.

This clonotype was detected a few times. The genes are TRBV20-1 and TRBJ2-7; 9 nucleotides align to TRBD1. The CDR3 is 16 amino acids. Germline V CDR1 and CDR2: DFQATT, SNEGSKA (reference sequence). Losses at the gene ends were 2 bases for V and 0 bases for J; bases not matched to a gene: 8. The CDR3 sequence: CSARTTGTGISYEQYF. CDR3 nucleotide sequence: TGCAGTGCTAGAACCACCGGGACAGGGATCTCCTACGAGCAGTACTTC.